This TCR beta chain originates from a study of T cells in Graves' hyperthyroidism and ophthalmopathy. General study results and limits: The authors' 13 V-J model separated ophthalmopathy from stable hyperthyroidism.

Template material for amplifying TCR beta CDR3 regions consisted of RNA transcripts. First-round RT-PCR of the TCR CDR3 relied on the HTBI primer set. Each CDR3 protein is one row after TCRdb ran MiXCR on the multiplex PCR reads. This table has around 580,000 distinct CDR3 sequences, about 45% appearing once. V lost 3 bases to trimming and J lost 0 bases, with 20 bases between them. The germline V gene encodes CDR1 ENHRY and CDR2 SYGVKD. The CDR3 totals 18 residues. Calling Graves' hyperthyroidism stable meant ophthalmopathy did not progress within 18 months. Those with hyperthyroidism were 18 to 65 years old, newly diagnosed, and ill for under 2 months. This clonotype was seen many times. The antigen remains undetermined.

This receptor was taken from a woman aged 18-29 years with Graves' hyperthyroidism. The chain employs TRBV10-3 and TRBJ1-1, with D possibly being TRBD1 (5 bases). The source material was peripheral blood or thyroid tissue (not recorded which). The DNA for the CDR3 is TGTGCCATCAGTGACCAAACCCTGGGGGTTACACTGAACACTGAAGCTTTCTTT. It is translated as CAISDQTLGVTLNTEAFF.